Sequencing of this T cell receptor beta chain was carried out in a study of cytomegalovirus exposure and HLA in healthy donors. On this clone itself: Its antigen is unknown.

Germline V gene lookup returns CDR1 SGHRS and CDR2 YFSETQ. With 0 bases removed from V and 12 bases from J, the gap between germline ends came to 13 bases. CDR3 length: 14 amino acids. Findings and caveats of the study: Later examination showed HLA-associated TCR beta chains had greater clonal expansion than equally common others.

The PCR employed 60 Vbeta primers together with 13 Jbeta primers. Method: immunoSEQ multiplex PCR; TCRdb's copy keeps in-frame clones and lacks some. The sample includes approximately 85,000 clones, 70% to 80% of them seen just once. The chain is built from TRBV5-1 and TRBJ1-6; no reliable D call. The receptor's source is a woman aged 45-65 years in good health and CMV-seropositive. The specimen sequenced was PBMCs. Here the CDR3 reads CASSLAPGVKPLHF. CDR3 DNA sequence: TGCGCCAGCAGCTTGGCGCCCGGTGTCAAACCCCTCCACTTT.